Listed below are T cell receptor beta chains from one sample, sequenced in a study of blood T cells in healthy people across ages. From the 5' RACE reads, TCRdb called clonotypes with MiXCR, one entry per CDR3 protein. This sample yields about 1,600,000 distinct CDR3 sequences, of which 35% to 45% are seen a single time; approximately 7.9% belongs to the top ten. Sequenced: blood. Every receptor here comes from a woman in her late teens or twenties in good health. The conserved cysteine and the conserved F or W are not part of the CDR3 here. Size is omitted from some rows. Given values are once, few, many or a class for expanded clones.

abundance: few; v_gene: TRBV29-1; j_gene: TRBJ2-3; CDR3aa: SVEDYRGTGADTQY
abundance: NA; v_gene: TRBV7-2; j_gene: TRBJ1-6; CDR3aa: ASSPRQVRDSPLH
abundance: NA; v_gene: TRBV27; j_gene: TRBJ2-3; CDR3aa: ASRPDRLLSLGTQY
abundance: NA; v_gene: TRBV11-2; j_gene: TRBJ2-4; CDR3aa: ASSAQQGAENIQY
abundance: NA; v_gene: TRBV30; j_gene: TRBJ2-3; CDR3aa: AWSLTTGSADTQY
abundance: NA; v_gene: TRBV20-1; j_gene: TRBJ1-2; CDR3aa: SASRGADGYT
abundance: few; v_gene: TRBV10-3; j_gene: TRBJ1-2; CDR3aa: AIRKTGNYGYT
abundance: NA; v_gene: TRBV6-5; j_gene: TRBJ2-5; CDR3aa: ASRRQVGWTQY
abundance: few; v_gene: TRBV2; j_gene: TRBJ1-4; CDR3aa: ASSEGIRKLF
abundance: NA; v_gene: TRBV7-9; j_gene: TRBJ1-4; CDR3aa: ASSAPGQGKEKLF
abundance: NA; v_gene: TRBV11-2; j_gene: TRBJ1-6; CDR3aa: ASRRHGEANSPLH
abundance: few; v_gene: TRBV12-3/TRBV12-4; j_gene: TRBJ2-3; CDR3aa: ASTQSVREADTQY
abundance: NA; v_gene: TRBV20-1; j_gene: TRBJ2-3; CDR3aa: SARDEYETYTDTQY
abundance: once; v_gene: TRBV25-1; j_gene: TRBJ2-6; CDR3aa: ASSWTASGANVLT
abundance: NA; v_gene: TRBV11-2; j_gene: TRBJ2-5; CDR3aa: ASSLNGKETQY
abundance: NA; v_gene: TRBV20-1; j_gene: TRBJ1-6; CDR3aa: SARDREGDRSPLH
abundance: once; v_gene: TRBV20-1; j_gene: TRBJ1-2; CDR3aa: SASPSGTGIFNYGYT
abundance: NA; v_gene: TRBV4-1; j_gene: TRBJ2-5; CDR3aa: ASSPEGDRGQETQY
abundance: few; v_gene: TRBV6-6; j_gene: TRBJ1-5; CDR3aa: ASSLLYQPQH
abundance: NA; v_gene: TRBV6-1; j_gene: TRBJ2-7; CDR3aa: ASSEPGGTRYEQY
abundance: few; v_gene: TRBV21-1; j_gene: TRBJ2-1; CDR3aa: ASSKAHRESSYNEQF
abundance: NA; v_gene: TRBV10-3; j_gene: TRBJ2-7; CDR3aa: AMSAGGGGLEQY
abundance: few; v_gene: TRBV7-9; j_gene: TRBJ2-3; CDR3aa: ASSTPTGSSTDTQY
abundance: NA; v_gene: TRBV5-1; j_gene: TRBJ1-2; CDR3aa: ASSLVGQGYHQYGYT